The clone carrying this T cell receptor beta chain was detected only once. Its antigen remains unidentified. The data stem from a study of CD8 T cells in acute hepatitis C reinfection. The time point denotes: naive CD8 control sorted from an acute-time-point sample. Sequenced by immunoSEQ multiplex PCR; TCRdb stores in-frame clones only, minus some. The data hold about 38,000 clones, with about 87% observed a single time. Points from the study as a whole: A V04-02/J02-02 clonotype was among approximately 13 public ones, independent of outcome.

Germline V gene data show CDR1 as SQVTM and CDR2 as ANQGSEA. CDR3 size: 14 residues. V was cut by 6 bases and J by 0 bases, with 15 bases left in between. Source material: naive CD8+ T cells from PBMCs. The chain links TRBV29-1 to TRBJ2-7; unclear D gene. The sequence was obtained from a man aged 30 to 39 with chronic hepatitis C. The CDR3 reads CSVVQGGPSYEQYF. The CDR3 DNA reads TGCAGCGTCGTTCAAGGCGGCCCCTCCTACGAGCAGTACTTC.